This TCR beta chain was documented in a study of Graves' ophthalmopathy and Graves' hyperthyroidism. The CDR3 is made up of 13 amino acids. The germline V gene has CDR1 KGHDR and CDR2 SFDVKD. Trimming stripped 5 bases from V and 7 bases from J, with 13 bases between. Researchers took RNA transcripts and amplified TCR beta CDR3 regions from them. Amplification began with first-round RT-PCR using HTBI primers, then second-round multiplex PCR was performed. TCRdb itself ran the multiplex PCR reads through MiXCR, one entry per CDR3 protein. The sample contains 200,000 to 250,000 distinct CDR3 sequences, around a fifth of which appear only once.

The rearrangement joins TRBV24-1 to TRBJ2-5; D perhaps matches TRBD2 (5 bases). Specimen: peripheral blood. The sequence derives from a woman aged 45-59 years with Graves' ophthalmopathy. CDR3 region: CATSGSARGTQYF. The CDR3 nucleotides read TGTGCCACCAGTGGTTCCGCCCGGGGGACCCAGTACTTC.